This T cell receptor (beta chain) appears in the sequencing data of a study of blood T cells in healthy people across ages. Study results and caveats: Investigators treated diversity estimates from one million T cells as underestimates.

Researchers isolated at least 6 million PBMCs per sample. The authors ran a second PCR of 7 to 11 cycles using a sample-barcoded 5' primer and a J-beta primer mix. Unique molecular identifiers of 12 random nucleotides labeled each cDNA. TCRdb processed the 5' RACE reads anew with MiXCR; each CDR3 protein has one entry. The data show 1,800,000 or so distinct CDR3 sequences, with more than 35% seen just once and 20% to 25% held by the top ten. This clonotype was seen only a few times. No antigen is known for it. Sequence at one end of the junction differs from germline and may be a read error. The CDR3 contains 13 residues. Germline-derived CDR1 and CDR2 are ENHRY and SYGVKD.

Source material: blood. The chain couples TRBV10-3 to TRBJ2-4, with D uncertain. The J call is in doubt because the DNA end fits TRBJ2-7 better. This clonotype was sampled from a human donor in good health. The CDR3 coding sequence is TGTACCATCAGAAACACAGCAACCTACGAGCAGTACTTC. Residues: CTIRNTATYEQYF.